The clone carrying this TCR beta chain was recorded at least ten times. Its antigen is not identified. This sample stems from a study of molecular identifiers for immune sequencing clone quantification. Across the whole study: Replicates partitioned RNA from approximately 20,000 or 100,000 naive CD8 cells into five parts, sequencing four. Study results and limitations: Highly expanded clone sizes could end up underestimated if a barcode were shared by identical TCR molecules. Under 1% of molecules in naive cells, but over 97% of effector molecules, belonged to clones above 20 RNA copies.

Preparation of the bulk TCR libraries relied on previously described methods and listed TCR primers. Each CDR3 protein is one row after TCRdb ran MiXCR on the PCR reads. The data hold over 600,000 distinct CDR3 sequences, with nearly 20% observed a single time. Trimming cost V 6 bases and J 1 base, with 11 bases left between them. The length of the CDR3 is 14 residues. Germline V gene sequence: CDR1 SNHLY, CDR2 FYNNEI. Source material: naive CD8+ T cells from blood, with Jurkat cell RNA spiked in. Subset defined: FACS-sorted CD8+CD4-CCR7+CD45RA+ naive T cells. This chain joins TRBV2 and TRBJ2-3; D is uncertain. The TCR sequence derives from a human donor in good health. Some libraries in this study had Jurkat cell RNA spiked in. The CDR3 coding sequence is TGTGCCAGCAGAGGTAGAGGCCGCACAGATACGCAGTATTTT. It codes for CASRGRGRTDTQYF.